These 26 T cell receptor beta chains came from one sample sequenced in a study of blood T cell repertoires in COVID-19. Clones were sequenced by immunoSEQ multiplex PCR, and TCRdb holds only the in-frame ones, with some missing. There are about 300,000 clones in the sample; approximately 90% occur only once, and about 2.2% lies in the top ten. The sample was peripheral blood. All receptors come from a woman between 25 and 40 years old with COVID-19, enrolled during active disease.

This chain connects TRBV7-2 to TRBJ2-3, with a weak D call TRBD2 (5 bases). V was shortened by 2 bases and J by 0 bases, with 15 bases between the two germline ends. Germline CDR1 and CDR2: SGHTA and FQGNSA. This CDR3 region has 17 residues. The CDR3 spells CASSLQPFGVSTDTQYF. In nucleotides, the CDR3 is TGTGCCAGCAGCTTACAACCGTTCGGGGTTAGCACAGATACGCAGTATTTT. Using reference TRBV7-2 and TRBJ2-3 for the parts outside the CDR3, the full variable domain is GAGVSQSPSNKVTEKGKDVELRCDPISGHTALYWYRQSLGQGLEFLIYFQGNSAPDKSGLPSDRFSAERTGGSVSTLTIQRTQQEDSAVYLCASSLQPFGVSTDTQYFGPGTRLTVL.

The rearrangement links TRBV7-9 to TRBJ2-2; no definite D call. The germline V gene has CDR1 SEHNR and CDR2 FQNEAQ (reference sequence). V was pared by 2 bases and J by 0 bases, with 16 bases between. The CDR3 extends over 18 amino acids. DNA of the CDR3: TGTGCCAGCAGCTTAATTCTGAGGCCGGCCTCGAACACCGGGGAGCTGTTTTTT. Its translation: CASSLILRPASNTGELFF.

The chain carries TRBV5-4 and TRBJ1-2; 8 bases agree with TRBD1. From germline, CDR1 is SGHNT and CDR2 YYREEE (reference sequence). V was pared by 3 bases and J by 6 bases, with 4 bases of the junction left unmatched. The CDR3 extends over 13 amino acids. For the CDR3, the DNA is TGTGCCAGCAGCTCCGACAGGGGAAATGGCTACACCTTC. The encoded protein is CASSSDRGNGYTF.

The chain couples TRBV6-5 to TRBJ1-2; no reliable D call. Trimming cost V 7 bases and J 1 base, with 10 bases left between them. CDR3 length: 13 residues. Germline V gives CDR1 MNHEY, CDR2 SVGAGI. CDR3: CASKWRVNYGYTF. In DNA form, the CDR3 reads TGTGCCAGCAAATGGAGAGTTAACTATGGCTACACCTTC.

CDR3 region: CASSDGQGGTQPQHF. CDR3 nucleotide sequence: TGTGCCAGTAGTGACGGACAGGGAGGAACTCAGCCCCAGCATTTT. V is TRBV19 and J is TRBJ1-5; 8 bases are a match to TRBD1. Looked up from germline, CDR1 is LNHDA and CDR2 is SQIVND (reference sequence). Trimming removed 5 bases from V and 6 bases from J; junction bases left unmatched: 9. The CDR3 is 15 amino acids.

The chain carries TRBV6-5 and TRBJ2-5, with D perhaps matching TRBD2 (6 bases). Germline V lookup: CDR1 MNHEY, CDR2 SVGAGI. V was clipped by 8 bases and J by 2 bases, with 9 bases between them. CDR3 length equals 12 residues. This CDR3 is CASGEVQETQYF. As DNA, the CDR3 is TGTGCCAGCGGGGAGGTTCAAGAGACCCAGTACTTC.

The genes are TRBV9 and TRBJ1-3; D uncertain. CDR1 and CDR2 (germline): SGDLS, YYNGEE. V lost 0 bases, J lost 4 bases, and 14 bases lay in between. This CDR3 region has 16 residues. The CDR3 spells CASSVESRHEGNTIYF. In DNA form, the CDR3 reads TGTGCCAGCAGCGTAGAATCGAGACACGAAGGAAACACCATATATTTT.

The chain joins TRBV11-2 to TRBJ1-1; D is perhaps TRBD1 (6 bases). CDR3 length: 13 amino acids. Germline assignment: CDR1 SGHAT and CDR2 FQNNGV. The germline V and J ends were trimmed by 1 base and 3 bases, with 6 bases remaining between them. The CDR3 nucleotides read TGTGCCAGCAGCTTAGCAGGGGACACTGAAGCTTTCTTT. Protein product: CASSLAGDTEAFF.

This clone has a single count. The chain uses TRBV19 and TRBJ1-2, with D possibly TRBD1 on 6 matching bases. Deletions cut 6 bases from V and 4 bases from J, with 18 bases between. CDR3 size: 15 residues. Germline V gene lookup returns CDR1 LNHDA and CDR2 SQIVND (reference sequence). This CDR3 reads CASRIRHREIYGYTF. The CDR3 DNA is TGTGCCAGTAGGATTCGCCACAGGGAGATCTATGGCTACACCTTC. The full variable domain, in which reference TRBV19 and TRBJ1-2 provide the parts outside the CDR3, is DGGITQSPKYLFRKEGQNVTLSCEQNLNHDAMYWYRQDPGQGLRLIYYSQIVNDFQKGDIAEGYSVSREKKESFPLTVTSAQKNPTAFYLCASRIRHREIYGYTFGSGTRLTVV.

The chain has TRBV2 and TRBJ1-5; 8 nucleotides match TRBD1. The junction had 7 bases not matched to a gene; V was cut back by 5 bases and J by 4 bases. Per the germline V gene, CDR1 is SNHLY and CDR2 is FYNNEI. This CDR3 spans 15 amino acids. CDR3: CASSMTGASNQPQHF. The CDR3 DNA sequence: TGTGCCAGCAGTATGACAGGGGCTAGTAATCAGCCCCAGCATTTT.

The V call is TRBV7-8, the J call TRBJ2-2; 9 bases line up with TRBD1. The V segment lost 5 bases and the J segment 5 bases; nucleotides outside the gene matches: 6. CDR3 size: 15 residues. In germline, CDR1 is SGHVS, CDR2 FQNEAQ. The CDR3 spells CASSQGTGNTGELFF. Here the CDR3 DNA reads TGTGCCAGCAGCCAAGGGACAGGGAATACCGGGGAGCTGTTTTTT.

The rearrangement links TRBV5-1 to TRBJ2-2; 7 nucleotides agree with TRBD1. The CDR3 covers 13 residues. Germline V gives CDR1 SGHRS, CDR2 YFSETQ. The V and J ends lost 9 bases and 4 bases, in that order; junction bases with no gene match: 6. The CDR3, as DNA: TGCGCCACCCAACAGGGGAGCACCGGGGAGCTGTTTTTT. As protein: CATQQGSTGELFF.

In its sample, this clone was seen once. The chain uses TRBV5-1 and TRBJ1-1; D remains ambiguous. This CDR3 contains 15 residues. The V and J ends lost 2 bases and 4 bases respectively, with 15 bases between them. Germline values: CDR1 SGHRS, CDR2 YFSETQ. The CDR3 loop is CASSFSPLASTEAFF. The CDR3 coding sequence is TGCGCCAGCAGCTTCTCCCCCCTGGCCAGCACTGAAGCTTTCTTT.

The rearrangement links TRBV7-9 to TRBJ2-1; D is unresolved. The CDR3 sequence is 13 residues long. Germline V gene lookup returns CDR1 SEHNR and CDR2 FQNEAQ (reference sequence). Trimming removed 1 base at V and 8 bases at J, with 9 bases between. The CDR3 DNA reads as TGTGCCAGCAGCTTAGGTGTTACGGATGAGCAGTTCTTC. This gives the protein CASSLGVTDEQFF.

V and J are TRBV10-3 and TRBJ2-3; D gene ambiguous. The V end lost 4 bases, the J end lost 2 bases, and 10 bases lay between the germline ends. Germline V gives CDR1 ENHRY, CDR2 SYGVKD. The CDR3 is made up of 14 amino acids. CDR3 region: CAISGLSSTDTQYF. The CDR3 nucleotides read TGTGCCATCAGTGGCCTTAGCTCCACAGATACGCAGTATTTT.

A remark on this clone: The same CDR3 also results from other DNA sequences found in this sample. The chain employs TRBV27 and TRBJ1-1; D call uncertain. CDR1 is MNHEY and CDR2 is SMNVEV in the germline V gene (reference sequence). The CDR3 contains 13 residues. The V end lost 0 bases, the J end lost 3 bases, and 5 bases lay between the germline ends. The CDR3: CASSLSRYTEAFF. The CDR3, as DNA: TGTGCCAGCAGTTTATCGCGGTACACTGAAGCTTTCTTT.

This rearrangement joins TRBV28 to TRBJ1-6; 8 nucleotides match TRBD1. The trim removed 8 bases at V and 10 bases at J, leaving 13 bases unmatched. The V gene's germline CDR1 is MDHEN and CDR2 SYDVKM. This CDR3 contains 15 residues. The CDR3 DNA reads TGTGCCAGCTCGAGGGACAGGAGCAGATCATCACCCCTCCACTTT. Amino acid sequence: CASSRDRSRSSPLHF.

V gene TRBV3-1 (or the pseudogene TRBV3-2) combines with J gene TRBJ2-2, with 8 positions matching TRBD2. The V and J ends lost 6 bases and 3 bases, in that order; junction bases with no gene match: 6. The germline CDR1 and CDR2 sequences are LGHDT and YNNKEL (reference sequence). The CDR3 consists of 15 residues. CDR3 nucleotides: TGTGCCAGCAGTCCAACTAGCGGCTACACCGGGGAGCTGTTTTTT. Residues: CASSPTSGYTGELFF.

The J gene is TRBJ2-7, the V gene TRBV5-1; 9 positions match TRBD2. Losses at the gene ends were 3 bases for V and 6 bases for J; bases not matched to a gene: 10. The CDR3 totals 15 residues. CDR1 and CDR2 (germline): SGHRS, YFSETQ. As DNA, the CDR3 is TGCGCCAGCAGCTCCATAGCGGGAGCCCCACCCGAGCAGTACTTC. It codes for CASSSIAGAPPEQYF. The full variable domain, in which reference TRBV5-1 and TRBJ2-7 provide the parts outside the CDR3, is KAGVTQTPRYLIKTRGQQVTLSCSPISGHRSVSWYQQTPGQGLQFLFEYFSETQRNKGNFPGRFSGRQFSNSRSEMNVSTLELGDSALYLCASSSIAGAPPEQYFGPGTRLTVT.

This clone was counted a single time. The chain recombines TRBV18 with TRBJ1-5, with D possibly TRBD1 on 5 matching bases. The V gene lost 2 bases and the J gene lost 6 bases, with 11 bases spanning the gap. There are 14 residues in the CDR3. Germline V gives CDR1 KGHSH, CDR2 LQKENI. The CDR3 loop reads CASSPGGGGQPQHF. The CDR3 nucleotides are TGTGCCAGCTCACCAGGGGGAGGAGGTCAGCCCCAGCATTTT.

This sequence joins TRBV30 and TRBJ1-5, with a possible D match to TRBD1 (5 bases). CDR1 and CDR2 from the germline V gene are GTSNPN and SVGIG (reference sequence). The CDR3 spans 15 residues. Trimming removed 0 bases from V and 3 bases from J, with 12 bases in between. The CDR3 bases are TGTGCCTGGAGTGTATACGGGGGATTCAATCAGCCCCAGCATTTT. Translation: CAWSVYGGFNQPQHF.

CDR3 amino acids: CASSQGQGFVTDTQYF. The CDR3 DNA reads TGTGCCAGCAGCCAAGGACAGGGGTTTGTCACAGATACGCAGTATTTT. This chain connects TRBV28 to TRBJ2-3; 9 bases map to TRBD1. Germline V gene data show CDR1 as MDHEN and CDR2 as SYDVKM. The CDR3 is 16 amino acids. J lost 2 bases, V lost 6 bases, and 9 bases had no gene match.

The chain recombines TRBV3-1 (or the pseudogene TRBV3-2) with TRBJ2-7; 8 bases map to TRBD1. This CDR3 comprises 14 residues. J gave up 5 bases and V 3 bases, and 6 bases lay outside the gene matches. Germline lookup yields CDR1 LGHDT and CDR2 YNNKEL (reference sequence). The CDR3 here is CASSHLSTGDEQYF. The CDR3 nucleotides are TGTGCCAGCAGCCATCTTTCGACAGGGGACGAGCAGTACTTC.

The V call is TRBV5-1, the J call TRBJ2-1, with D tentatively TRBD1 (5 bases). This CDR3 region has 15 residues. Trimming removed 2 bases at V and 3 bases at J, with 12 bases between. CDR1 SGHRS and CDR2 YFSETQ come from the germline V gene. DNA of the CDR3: TGCGCCAGCAGCTTTGACAGTCGGTTCTACAATGAGCAGTTCTTC. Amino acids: CASSFDSRFYNEQFF.

The CDR3 protein is CASSEIPTGLVTEAFF. The CDR3 bases are TGTGCCAGCAGTGAAATACCGACAGGGTTGGTCACTGAAGCTTTCTTT. The gene calls are TRBV6-1 and TRBJ1-1, with 7 positions matching TRBD1. Germline CDR1 is MNHNS and CDR2 is SASEGT. The CDR3 covers 16 residues. With 2 bases clipped from V and 4 bases from J, the junction kept 10 bases outside the gene matches.

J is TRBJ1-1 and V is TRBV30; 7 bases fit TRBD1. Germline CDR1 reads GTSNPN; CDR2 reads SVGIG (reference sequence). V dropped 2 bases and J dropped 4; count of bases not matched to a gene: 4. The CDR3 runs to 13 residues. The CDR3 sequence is CAWSRDRGTEAFF. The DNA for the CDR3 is TGTGCCTGGAGTCGGGACAGAGGCACTGAAGCTTTCTTT.